This T cell receptor beta chain originates from a study of IL-17A CD8 T cells in psoriatic arthritis synovium. Concerning the study at large: The goal of the study was to characterize the phenotype, molecular profile and function of synovial IL-17A+CD8+ T cells in the pathogenesis of psoriatic arthritis. Paper-wide results and their limitations: TCR sequencing covered only three patients, which the authors acknowledged as a limited sample size. Cells came from synovial fluid rather than synovial tissue, since no psoriatic arthritis synovial tissue samples were available. Although most synovial CD8+ subsets stayed polyclonal, some individual clones made up over 4% of the repertoire. In a couple of patients, many Tc17 clones were shared with the synovial Tc1 population, giving Morisita overlap indices above 0.75.

CDR1 SGHNT and CDR2 YENEEA are derived from the germline V gene. The CDR3 numbers 12 residues from cysteine through phenylalanine. Just the 36-base CDR3 DNA is kept, in frame starting at base 1. V is clipped by 7 bases and J by 8 bases, and the sequence between their germline boundaries is 12 bases long. A remark on this clone: Its antigen is unknown. It has no much larger one-base neighbor in the sample; base qualities were not kept.

After DNA extraction (Qiagen), TCRbeta V-D-J rearrangements underwent bias-controlled amplification and then high-throughput sequencing (immunoSEQ; Adaptive Biotech). The paper's data handling went like this. The immunoSEQ Analyzer platform was used for sequence-level analysis of productive sequences. Clonality was calculated as 1 minus Pielou's evenness, with values from 0 (highly polyclonal) to 1 (monoclonal). How much repertoires overlapped between subsets was quantified with the Morisita index, which goes from 0 (no similarity) to 1 (complete similarity). In its TCRdb copy, this immuneACCESS table keeps in-frame sequences only and misses some clones. Where compared with another copy, unresolved V genes explain less than half of these, and the others have no known cause. V, J and clone size are those of that table, while D and trimming were read from the DNA. The table for this sample lists some 2,400 clones; approximately 67% of them were counted only once. The top ten hold over 12% of the sample.

CD3+ T cells isolated by magnetic separation were stimulated with PMA and ionomycin for around 1.6 hours and then labeled using IL-17A and IFNgamma cytokine secretion assays. Synovial fluid effusions were drawn by aspiration from the actively inflamed joints of psoriatic arthritis patients. Memory CD8+ T cells in synovial fluid were sorted patient by patient into Tc17 (IL-17A+) cells, bulk memory cells and Tc1 (IL-17A-IFNgamma+) cells in order to compare their TCR repertoires. The Classification of Psoriatic Arthritis Study Group (CASPAR) criteria were met by the psoriatic arthritis patients. Cytokine-secreting cells were counterstained with viability dye and anti-CD3, CD8, CD14 and CD4 antibodies and sorted on a BD FACSAria. Sorted CD8+ T cell subsets from the synovial fluid of three patients with psoriatic arthritis were subjected to TCRbeta sequencing. After isolation with Lymphoprep, synovial fluid mononuclear cells were cryopreserved in liquid nitrogen until use. Cryopreservation medium contained approximately 46% fetal calf serum and 10% dimethyl sulfoxide.

This receptor was obtained from a human donor with psoriatic arthritis. The V and J segments used are TRBV11-3 and TRBJ2-1; no D segment can be confidently identified. Sequenced: IFN-gamma+ CD8+ T cells from synovial fluid. The sample's cell subset or site label, in plain terms: IL-17A-IFNgamma+ memory CD8+ (Tc1) cells. The CDR3 here reads CASTMTRDEQFF. The base sequence is TGTGCCAGCACCATGACCCGTGATGAGCAGTTCTTC.